The clone carrying this TCR beta chain was recorded a few times. Its antigen is unknown. Germline-derived CDR1 and CDR2 are MNHNS and SASEGT. The CDR3 spans 14 residues. J lost 4 bases, V lost 6 bases, and 6 bases had no gene match. Making the TCR beta libraries involved quantitative 5'-RACE with molecular barcodes. TCRdb called the 5' RACE reads again in MiXCR, with one record for every CDR3 protein. The table has 250,000 to 350,000 distinct CDR3 sequences, around 19% seen once. The data are from a study of CD8 T cells in ankylosing spondylitis. General study results and limits: Seemingly characteristic of ankylosing spondylitis blood was a TCR beta motif consisting of roughly 8 highly homologous variants. Researchers reportedly found disease-linked clones significantly enriched in matched ankylosing spondylitis synovial fluid. Some of the motif variants had earlier been found in reactive arthritis patients' fluid and blood.

This clonotype originated in a male donor with ankylosing spondylitis or in good health (not recorded which). V and J are TRBV6-1 and TRBJ1-5; 7 nucleotides agree with TRBD1. Sequencing was carried out using blood, either unsorted or a sorted T cell fraction (not recorded which). The CDR3 bases are TGTGCCAGCAGATCAAGACAGGGTAATCAGCCCCAGCATTTT. Protein product: CASRSRQGNQPQHF.